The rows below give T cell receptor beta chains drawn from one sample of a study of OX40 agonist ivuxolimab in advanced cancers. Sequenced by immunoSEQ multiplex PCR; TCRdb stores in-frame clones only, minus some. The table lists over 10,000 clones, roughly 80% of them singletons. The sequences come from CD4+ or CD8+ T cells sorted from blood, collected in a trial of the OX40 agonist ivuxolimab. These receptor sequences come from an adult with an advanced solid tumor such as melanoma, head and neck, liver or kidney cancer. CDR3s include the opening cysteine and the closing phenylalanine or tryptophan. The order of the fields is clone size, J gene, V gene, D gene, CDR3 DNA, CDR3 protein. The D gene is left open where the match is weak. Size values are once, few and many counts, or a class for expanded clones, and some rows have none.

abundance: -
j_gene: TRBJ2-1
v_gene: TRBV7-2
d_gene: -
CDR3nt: TGTGCCAGCAGCTTAGCGCTAGACCCCACGGGCTCCTACAATGAGCAGTTCTTC
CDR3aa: CASSLALDPTGSYNEQFF

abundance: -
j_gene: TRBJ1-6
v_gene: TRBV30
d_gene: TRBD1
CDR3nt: TGTGCCTGGAGTGTACCCGGGGACAGGGGTCTATATTCACCCCTCCACTTT
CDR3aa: CAWSVPGDRGLYSPLHF

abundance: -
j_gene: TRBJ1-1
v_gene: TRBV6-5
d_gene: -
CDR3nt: TGTGCCAGCAGTTACCCCCACCTAGAAGCTTTCTTT
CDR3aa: CASSYPHLEAFF

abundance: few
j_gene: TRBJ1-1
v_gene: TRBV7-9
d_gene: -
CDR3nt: TGTGCCAGCAGCTTCAACAGGGAGGTTTTGTACACTGAAGCTTTCTTT
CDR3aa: CASSFNREVLYTEAFF

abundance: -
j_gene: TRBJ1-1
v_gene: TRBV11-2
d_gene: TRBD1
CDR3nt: TGTGCCAGCAGCTTAGAACAGACAGGGAGCACTGAAGCTTTCTTT
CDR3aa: CASSLEQTGSTEAFF

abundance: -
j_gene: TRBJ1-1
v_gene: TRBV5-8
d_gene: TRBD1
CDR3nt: TGTGCCAGCAGGTCGACAGGGGGTGTTCTTTTGAACACTGAAGCTTTCTTT
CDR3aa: CASRSTGGVLLNTEAFF

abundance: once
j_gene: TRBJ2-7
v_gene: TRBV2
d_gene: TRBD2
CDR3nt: TGTGCCAGCAACGGGGGGACTCAGCAGTACTTC
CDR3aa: CASNGGTQQYF

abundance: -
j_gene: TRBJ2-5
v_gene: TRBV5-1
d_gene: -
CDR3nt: TGCGCCAGCAGCTTGGAGGGCGGGATTCAAGAGACCCAGTACTTC
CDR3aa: CASSLEGGIQETQYF

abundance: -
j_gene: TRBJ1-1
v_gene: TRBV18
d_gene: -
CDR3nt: TGTGCCAGCTCACCACCCTTCGGACAGTTGAACACTGAAGCTTTCTTT
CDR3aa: CASSPPFGQLNTEAFF

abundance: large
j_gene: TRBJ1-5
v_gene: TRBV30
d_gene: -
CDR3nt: TGTGCCTGGAGCTTCGGACCGCGCGGGGATCAGCCCCAGCATTTT
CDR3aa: CAWSFGPRGDQPQHF

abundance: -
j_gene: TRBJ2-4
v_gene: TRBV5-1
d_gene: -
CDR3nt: TGCGCCAGCGCCGAAGGGAGCCCCAGGGTTTACATTCAGTACTTC
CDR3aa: CASAEGSPRVYIQYF

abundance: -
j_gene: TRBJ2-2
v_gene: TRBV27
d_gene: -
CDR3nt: TGTGCCAGCAGTCACAGGGAGCAGGGGGAGCTGTTTTTT
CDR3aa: CASSHREQGELFF

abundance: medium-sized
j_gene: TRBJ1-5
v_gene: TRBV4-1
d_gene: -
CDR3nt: TGCGCCAGCAGCCAAGACGGCGGGCAGCCCCAGCATTTT
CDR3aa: CASSQDGGQPQHF

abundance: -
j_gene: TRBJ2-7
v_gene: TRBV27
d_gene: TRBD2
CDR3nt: TGTGCCAGCAGTTTGGGGTTGCCTAGCGGGAGAGTCGAGCAGTACTTC
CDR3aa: CASSLGLPSGRVEQYF

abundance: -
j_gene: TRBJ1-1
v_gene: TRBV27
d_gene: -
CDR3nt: TGTGCCAGCAGGACAGGCCTGAACACTGAAGCTTTCTTT
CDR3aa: CASRTGLNTEAFF

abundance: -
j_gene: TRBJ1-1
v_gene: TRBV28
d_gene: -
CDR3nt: TGTGCCAGCAGTTTTTCAGGAAACACTGAAGCTTTCTTT
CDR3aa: CASSFSGNTEAFF

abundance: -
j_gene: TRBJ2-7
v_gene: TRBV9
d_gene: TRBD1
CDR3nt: TGTGCCAGCAGCCCACGGGACAGGGGATACGAGCAGTACTTC
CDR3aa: CASSPRDRGYEQYF

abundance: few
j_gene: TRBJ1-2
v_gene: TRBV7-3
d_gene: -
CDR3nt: TGTGCCAGCAGCTTAAACCCCGATGGAGGCTACACCTTC
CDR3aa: CASSLNPDGGYTF

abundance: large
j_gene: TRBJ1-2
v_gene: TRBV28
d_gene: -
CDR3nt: TGTGCCAGCAGTTTAGGGGTTCATGGCTACACCTTC
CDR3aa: CASSLGVHGYTF

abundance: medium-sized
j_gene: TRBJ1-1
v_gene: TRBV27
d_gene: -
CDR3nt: TGTGCCAGCCAAAACGCGGGGGGCACTGAAGCTTTCTTT
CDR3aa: CASQNAGGTEAFF

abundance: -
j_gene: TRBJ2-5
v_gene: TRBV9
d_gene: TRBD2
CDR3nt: TGTGCCAGCCCTGCCCGGGCTAGCGGGCAAGAGACCCAGTACTTC
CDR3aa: CASPARASGQETQYF

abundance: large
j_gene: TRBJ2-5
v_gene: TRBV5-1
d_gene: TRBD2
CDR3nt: TGCGCCAGCAGCGTAACTAGCGAGGGACCCCAAGAGACCCAGTACTTC
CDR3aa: CASSVTSEGPQETQYF

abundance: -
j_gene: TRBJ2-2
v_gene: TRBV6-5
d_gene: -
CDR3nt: TGTGCCAGCAGTTACTTGGATCCCTCCACCGGGGAGCTGTTTTTT
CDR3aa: CASSYLDPSTGELFF

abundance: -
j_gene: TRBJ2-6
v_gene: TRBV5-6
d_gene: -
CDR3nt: TGTGCCAGCAGCTTGCTAGGACATTGGGCCCGGGCCAACGTCCTGACTTTC
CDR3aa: CASSLLGHWARANVLTF

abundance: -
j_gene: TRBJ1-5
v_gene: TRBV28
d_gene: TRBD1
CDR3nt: TGTGCCAGCACCATTGGAGGGGGCTATCAGCCCCAGCATTTT
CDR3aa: CASTIGGGYQPQHF

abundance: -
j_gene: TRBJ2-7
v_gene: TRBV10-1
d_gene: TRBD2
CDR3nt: TGCGCCAGCAGTGAGTCGACTAGCGGGGACTACGAGCAGTACTTC
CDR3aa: CASSESTSGDYEQYF

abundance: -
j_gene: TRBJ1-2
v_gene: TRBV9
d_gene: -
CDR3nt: TGTGCCAGCAGCGTAGATCGACAGTCTGCTAACTATGGCTACACCTTC
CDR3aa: CASSVDRQSANYGYTF

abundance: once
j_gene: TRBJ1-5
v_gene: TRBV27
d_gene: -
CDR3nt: TGTGCCAGCACGGTTTACAATCAGCCCCAGCATTTT
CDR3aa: CASTVYNQPQHF

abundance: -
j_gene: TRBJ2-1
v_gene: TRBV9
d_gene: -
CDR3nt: TGTGCCAGCAGCCCTCCCCACACGTACAATGAGCAGTTCTTC
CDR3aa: CASSPPHTYNEQFF

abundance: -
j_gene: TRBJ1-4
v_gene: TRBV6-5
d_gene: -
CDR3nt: TGTGCCGCTGATTCAGGAGTGACTGATGAAAAACTGTTTTTT
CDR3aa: CAADSGVTDEKLFF

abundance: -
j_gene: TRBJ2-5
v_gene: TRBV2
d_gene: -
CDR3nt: TGTGCCAGCAGTGAAGAGACCCAGTACTTC
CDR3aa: CASSEETQYF

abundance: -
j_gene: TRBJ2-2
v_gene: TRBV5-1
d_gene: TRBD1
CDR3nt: TGCGCCAGCAGCCCCGACAGGGGTGGCACCGGGGAGCTGTTTTTT
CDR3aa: CASSPDRGGTGELFF

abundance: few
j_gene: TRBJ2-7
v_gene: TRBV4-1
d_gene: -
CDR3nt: TGCGCCAGCAGCCCCTCGGGAGAAGAGTACGAGCAGTACTTC
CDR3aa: CASSPSGEEYEQYF

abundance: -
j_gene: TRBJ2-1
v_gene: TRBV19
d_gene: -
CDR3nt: TGTGCCAGTAGTATCGTGGCGAGCTCCTACAATGAGCAGTTCTTC
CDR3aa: CASSIVASSYNEQFF

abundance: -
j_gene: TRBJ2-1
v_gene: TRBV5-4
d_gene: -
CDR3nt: TGTGCCAGCTCGGGGCCCTACAATGAGCAGTTCTTC
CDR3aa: CASSGPYNEQFF

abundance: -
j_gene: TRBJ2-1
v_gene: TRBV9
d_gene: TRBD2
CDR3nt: TGTGCCAGCACTGGCGGGAGGGTAGATGAGCAGTTCTTC
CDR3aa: CASTGGRVDEQFF

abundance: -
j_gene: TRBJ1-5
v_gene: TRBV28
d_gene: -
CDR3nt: TGTGCCAGCAGTTCCTACAGCGGATCCAATCAGCCCCAGCATTTT
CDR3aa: CASSSYSGSNQPQHF